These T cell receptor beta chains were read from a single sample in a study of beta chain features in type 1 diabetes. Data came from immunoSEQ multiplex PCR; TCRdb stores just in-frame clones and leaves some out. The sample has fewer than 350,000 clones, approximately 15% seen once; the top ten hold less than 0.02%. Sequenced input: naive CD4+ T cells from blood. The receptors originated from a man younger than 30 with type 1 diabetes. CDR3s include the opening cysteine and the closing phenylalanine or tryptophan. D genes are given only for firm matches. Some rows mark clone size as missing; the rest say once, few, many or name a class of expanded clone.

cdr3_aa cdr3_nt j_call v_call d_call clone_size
CSVTTGHLFNEQFF TGCAGCGTGACCACAGGGCACCTATTCAATGAGCAGTTCTTC TRBJ2-1 TRBV29-1 - -
CATSREVQTNEKLFF TGTGCCACCAGCAGAGAAGTGCAGACTAATGAAAAACTGTTTTTT TRBJ1-4 TRBV15 - -
CSVAPQGSFYGYTF TGCAGCGTTGCCCCCCAGGGATCCTTCTATGGCTACACCTTC TRBJ1-2 TRBV29-1 - few
CASSLGGTVYGYTF TGTGCCAGCAGCTTAGGTGGGACAGTCTATGGCTACACCTTC TRBJ1-2 TRBV7-6 TRBD1 -
CSVQPGQGNTIYF TGCAGCGTTCAACCGGGACAGGGAAACACCATATATTTT TRBJ1-3 TRBV29-1 TRBD1 -
CASSQTGGFSPQHF TGTGCCAGCAGCCAGACAGGGGGGTTTTCGCCCCAGCATTTT TRBJ1-5 TRBV4-2 TRBD1 few
CSARLRWEQYF TGCAGTGCTAGACTACGTTGGGAGCAGTACTTC TRBJ2-7 TRBV20-1 - -
CASSLGLIQETQYF TGTGCCAGCAGCTTAGGACTAATTCAAGAGACCCAGTACTTC TRBJ2-5 TRBV11-2 - few
CAWSVISSYEQYF TGTGCCTGGAGTGTTATAAGCTCCTACGAGCAGTACTTC TRBJ2-7 TRBV30 - few
CATSRDTGVTDTQYF TGTGCCACCAGCAGAGATACAGGGGTAACAGATACGCAGTATTTT TRBJ2-3 TRBV15 TRBD1 few
CASSPPGQGNEQYF TGTGCCAGCAGTCCGCCGGGACAGGGGAACGAGCAGTACTTC TRBJ2-7 TRBV6-5 TRBD1 -
CASNSGGATDTQYF TGCGCCAGCAACAGCGGGGGGGCGACAGATACGCAGTATTTT TRBJ2-3 TRBV5-1 TRBD2 -
CATSSRTGELFF TGTGCCACCAGCAGCCGCACCGGGGAGCTGTTTTTT TRBJ2-2 TRBV15 - many
CARTSGGDQETQYF TGTGCCCGTACTAGCGGGGGGGACCAAGAGACCCAGTACTTC TRBJ2-5 TRBV25-1 TRBD2 -
CASSYMGSMYF TGTGCCAGCAGTTACATGGGCAGCATGTACTTC TRBJ2-7 TRBV6-5 - -
CSVAQGATQTGEQFF TGCAGCGTTGCCCAGGGGGCGACTCAAACCGGTGAGCAGTTCTTC TRBJ2-1 TRBV29-1 TRBD1 -
CASSYRTGRTYEQYF TGCGCCAGCAGTTATCGGACAGGCCGCACCTACGAGCAGTACTTC TRBJ2-7 TRBV5-1 TRBD1 few
CASSASGTGGLSYEQYF TGTGCCAGCAGCGCATCCGGGACAGGGGGCTTATCCTACGAGCAGTACTTC TRBJ2-7 TRBV21-1 - few
CASSPRGFTNYGYTF TGTGCCAGCAGTCCTCGCGGCTTTACTAACTATGGCTACACCTTC TRBJ1-2 TRBV6-1 - -
CASSLRGSGVSYNEQFF TGCGCCAGCAGCTTGAGGGGTAGCGGAGTCTCCTACAATGAGCAGTTCTTC TRBJ2-1 TRBV5-1 - -
CASSLPLLRGYTF TGTGCCAGCAGTTTACCCTTGTTACGGGGCTACACCTTC TRBJ1-2 TRBV28 - few
CASSVVGVGQGILNEQFF TGTGCCAGCAGCGTAGTCGGGGTGGGACAGGGAATCTTAAATGAGCAGTTCTTC TRBJ2-1 TRBV9 TRBD1 few
CASSLRGQPQTGELFF TGTGCCAGCAGCCTAAGGGGACAGCCCCAGACCGGGGAGCTGTTTTTT TRBJ2-2 TRBV6-6 TRBD1 -
CASSLDPLVVAETQYF TGTGCCAGCAGCTTAGATCCCTTGGTAGTCGCAGAGACCCAGTACTTC TRBJ2-5 TRBV7-2 - -
CSVDSLNTEAFF TGCAGCGTCGACAGCTTGAACACTGAAGCTTTCTTT TRBJ1-1 TRBV29-1 - few
CASNRDMGYGYTF TGTGCCAGCAACCGGGACATGGGCTATGGCTACACCTTC TRBJ1-2 TRBV6-1 - -
CASYKSGGGTDTQYF TGTGCCAGCTACAAAAGCGGGGGAGGCACAGATACGCAGTATTTT TRBJ2-3 TRBV14 TRBD2 -
CASSPITGTDTQYF TGTGCCAGCTCACCGATCACAGGCACAGATACGCAGTATTTT TRBJ2-3 TRBV18 - few
CASGRGLAGGPPGELFF TGTGCTAGTGGTAGGGGACTAGCGGGGGGGCCTCCCGGGGAGCTGTTTTTT TRBJ2-2 TRBV12-5 TRBD2 -
CASSQEDRGREQYF TGCGCCAGCAGCCAAGAGGACAGGGGGCGCGAGCAGTACTTC TRBJ2-7 TRBV4-3 TRBD1 few
CASSPAPGSTGGRIQYF TGTGCCAGCAGCCCTGCCCCCGGGTCGACAGGGGGCCGAATTCAGTACTTC TRBJ2-4 TRBV9 TRBD1 -
CASTEGPYEQYF TGTGCCAGCACGGAGGGACCCTACGAGCAGTACTTC TRBJ2-7 TRBV6-1 - -
CASSYSRESGYTF TGTGCCAGCAGTTACTCGCGCGAGTCAGGCTACACCTTC TRBJ1-2 TRBV6-5 - -
CASSPRQGEEQFF TGTGCCAGCAGCCCTAGACAGGGTGAAGAGCAGTTCTTC TRBJ2-1 TRBV4-2 TRBD1 many
CASRKGAGTGEETQYF TGCGCCAGCAGGAAGGGTGCAGGGACAGGGGAAGAGACCCAGTACTTC TRBJ2-5 TRBV5-1 TRBD1 few
CASSFRTGELFF TGTGCCAGCAGCTTCCGCACCGGGGAGCTGTTTTTT TRBJ2-2 TRBV7-9 - -
CAWRQYHYEQYF TGTGCTTGGAGACAGTACCACTACGAGCAGTACTTC TRBJ2-7 TRBV30 - -
CASSFTSGRETQYF TGTGCCAGCAGTTTCACTAGCGGGAGAGAGACCCAGTACTTC TRBJ2-5 TRBV7-2 TRBD2 once
CASSDRSGGKNIQYF TGTGCCAGCAGCGACCGTTCTGGAGGGAAAAACATTCAGTACTTC TRBJ2-4 TRBV9 - -
CAWYTGNANTEAFF TGTGCCTGGTACACAGGGAACGCGAACACTGAAGCTTTCTTT TRBJ1-1 TRBV30 - few
CAITKDRTTDTQYF TGTGCCATCACAAAGGACAGAACCACAGATACGCAGTATTTT TRBJ2-3 TRBV28 - -
CASSQDPRQERSYEQYF TGCGCCAGCAGCCAAGACCCTCGACAGGAGCGCTCCTACGAGCAGTACTTC TRBJ2-7 TRBV4-1 - -
CSAGQGQETQYF TGCAGCGCGGGACAGGGTCAAGAGACCCAGTACTTC TRBJ2-5 TRBV29-1 TRBD1 -
CASSTNRGDTQYF TGCGCCAGCAGCACTAACAGGGGCGATACGCAGTATTTT TRBJ2-3 TRBV5-1 TRBD1 -
CASSTGISYEQYF TGTGCCAGCAGCACAGGTATCTCCTACGAGCAGTACTTC TRBJ2-7 TRBV7-2 - few
CASSLRDRGLKAFF TGTGCCAGCAGCTTACGAGACAGGGGGCTCAAAGCTTTCTTT TRBJ1-1 TRBV13 TRBD1 -
CASSDSRGNEQYF TGTGCCAGCAGTGATTCTAGGGGCAACGAGCAGTACTTC TRBJ2-7 TRBV28 - few
CASRASGSSYEQYF TGTGCCAGCAGGGCTAGCGGGAGCTCCTACGAGCAGTACTTC TRBJ2-7 TRBV5-6 TRBD2 -
CASRWTSRAGELFF TGTGCCAGCAGATGGACTAGCAGAGCCGGGGAGCTGTTTTTT TRBJ2-2 TRBV28 TRBD2 -
CASSPQGTDTQYF TGTGCCAGTAGTCCGCAGGGAACAGATACGCAGTATTTT TRBJ2-3 TRBV19 - -